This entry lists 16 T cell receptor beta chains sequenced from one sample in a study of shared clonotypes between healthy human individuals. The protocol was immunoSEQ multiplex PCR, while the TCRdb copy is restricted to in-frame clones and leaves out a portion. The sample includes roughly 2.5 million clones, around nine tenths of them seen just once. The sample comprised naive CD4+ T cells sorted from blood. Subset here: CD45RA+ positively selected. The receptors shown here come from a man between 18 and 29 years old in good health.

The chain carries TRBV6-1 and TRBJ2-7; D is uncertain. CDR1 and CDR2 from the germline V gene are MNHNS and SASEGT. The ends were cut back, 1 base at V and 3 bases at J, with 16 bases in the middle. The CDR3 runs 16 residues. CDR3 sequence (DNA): TGTGCCAGCAGTGAAGGGCGGCTAAAAGCCAACTACGAGCAGTACTTC. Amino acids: CASSEGRLKANYEQYF.

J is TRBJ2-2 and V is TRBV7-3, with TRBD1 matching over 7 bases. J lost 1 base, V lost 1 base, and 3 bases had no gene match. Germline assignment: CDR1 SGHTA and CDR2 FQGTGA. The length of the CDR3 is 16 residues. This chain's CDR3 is CASSLSGTVNTGELFF. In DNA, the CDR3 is TGTGCCAGCAGCTTAAGTGGGACAGTGAACACCGGGGAGCTGTTTTTT.

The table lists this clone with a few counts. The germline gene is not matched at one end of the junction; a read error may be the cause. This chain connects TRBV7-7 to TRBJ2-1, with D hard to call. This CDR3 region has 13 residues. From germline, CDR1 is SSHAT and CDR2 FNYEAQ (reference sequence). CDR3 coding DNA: TGTGCTAGCAGCTTAGAGTACTTCGGGGAGCAGTTCTTC. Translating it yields CASSLEYFGEQFF.

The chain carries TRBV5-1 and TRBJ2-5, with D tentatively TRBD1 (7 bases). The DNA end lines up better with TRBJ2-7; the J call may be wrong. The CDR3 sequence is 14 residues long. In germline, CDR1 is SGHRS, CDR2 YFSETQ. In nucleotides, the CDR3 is TGCGCCAGCAGCTGGAGGGACAGAACCTACGAGCAGTACTTC. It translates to CASSWRDRTYEQYF.

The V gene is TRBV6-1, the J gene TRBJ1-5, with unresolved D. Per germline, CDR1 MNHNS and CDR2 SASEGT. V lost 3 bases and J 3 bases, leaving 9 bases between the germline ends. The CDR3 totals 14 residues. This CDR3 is CASSDGQNNQPQHF. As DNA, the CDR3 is TGTGCCAGCAGTGATGGGCAGAACAATCAGCCCCAGCATTTT.

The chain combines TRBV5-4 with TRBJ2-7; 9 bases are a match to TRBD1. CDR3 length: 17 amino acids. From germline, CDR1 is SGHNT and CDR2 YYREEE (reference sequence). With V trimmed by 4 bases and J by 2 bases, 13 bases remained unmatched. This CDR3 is CASSQPQPGQGPYEQYF. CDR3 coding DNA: TGTGCCAGCAGCCAACCTCAACCGGGACAGGGCCCCTACGAGCAGTACTTC.

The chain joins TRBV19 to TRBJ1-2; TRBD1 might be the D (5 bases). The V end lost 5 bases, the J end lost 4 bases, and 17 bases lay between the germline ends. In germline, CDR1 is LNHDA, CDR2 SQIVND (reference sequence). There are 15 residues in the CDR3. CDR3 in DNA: TGTGCCAGTAGTGGGGACGGAAGCCCCCTCTATGGCTACACCTTC. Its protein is CASSGDGSPLYGYTF.

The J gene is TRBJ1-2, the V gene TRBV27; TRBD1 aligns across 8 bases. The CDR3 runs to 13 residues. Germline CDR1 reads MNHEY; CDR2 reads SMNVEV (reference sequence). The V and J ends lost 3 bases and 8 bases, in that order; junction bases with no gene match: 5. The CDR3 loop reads CASSFPQGVGYTF. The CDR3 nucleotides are TGTGCCAGCAGTTTCCCACAGGGGGTCGGCTACACCTTC.

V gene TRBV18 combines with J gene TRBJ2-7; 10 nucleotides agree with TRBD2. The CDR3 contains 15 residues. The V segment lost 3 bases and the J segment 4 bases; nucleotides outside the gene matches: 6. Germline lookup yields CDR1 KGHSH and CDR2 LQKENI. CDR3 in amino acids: CASSPLAGVGYEQYF. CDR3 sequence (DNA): TGTGCCAGCTCACCTCTAGCGGGAGTGGGGTACGAGCAGTACTTC.

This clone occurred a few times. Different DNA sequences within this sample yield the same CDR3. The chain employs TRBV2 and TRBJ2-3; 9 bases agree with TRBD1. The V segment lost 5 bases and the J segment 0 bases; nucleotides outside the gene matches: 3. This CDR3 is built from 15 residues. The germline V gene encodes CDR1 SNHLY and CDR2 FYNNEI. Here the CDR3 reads CASSRDRASTDTQYF. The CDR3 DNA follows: TGTGCCAGCAGTCGGGACAGGGCAAGCACAGATACGCAGTATTTT.

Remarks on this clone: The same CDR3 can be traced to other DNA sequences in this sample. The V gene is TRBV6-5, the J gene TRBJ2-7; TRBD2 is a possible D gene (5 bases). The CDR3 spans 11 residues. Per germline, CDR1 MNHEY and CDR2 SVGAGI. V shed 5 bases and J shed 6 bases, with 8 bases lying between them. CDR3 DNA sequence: TGTGCCAGCAGTGACCGGGGCGAGCAGTACTTC. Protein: CASSDRGEQYF.

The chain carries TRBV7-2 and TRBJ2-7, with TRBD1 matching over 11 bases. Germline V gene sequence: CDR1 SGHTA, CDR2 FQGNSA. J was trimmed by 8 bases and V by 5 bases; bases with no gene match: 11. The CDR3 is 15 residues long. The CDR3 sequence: CASSQDGTGGEKQYF. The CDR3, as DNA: TGTGCCAGCAGCCAAGACGGGACAGGGGGGGAGAAGCAGTACTTC.

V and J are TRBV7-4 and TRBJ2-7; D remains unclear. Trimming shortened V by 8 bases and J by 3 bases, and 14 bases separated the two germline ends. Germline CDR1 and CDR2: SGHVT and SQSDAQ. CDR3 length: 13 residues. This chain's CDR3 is CASPETPDYEQYF. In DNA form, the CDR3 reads TGTGCCAGCCCGGAGACACCCGACTACGAGCAGTACTTC.

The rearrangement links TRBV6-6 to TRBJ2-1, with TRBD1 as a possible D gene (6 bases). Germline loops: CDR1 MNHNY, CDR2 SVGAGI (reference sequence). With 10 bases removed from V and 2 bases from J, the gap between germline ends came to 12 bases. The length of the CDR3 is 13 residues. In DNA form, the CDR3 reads TGTGCCACCAGGGGCCCTGCCTACAATGAGCAGTTCTTC. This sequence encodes CATRGPAYNEQFF.

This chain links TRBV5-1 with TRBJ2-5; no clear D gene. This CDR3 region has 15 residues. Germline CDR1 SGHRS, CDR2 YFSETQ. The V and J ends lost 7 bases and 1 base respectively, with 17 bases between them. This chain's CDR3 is CASSITAQRQETQYF. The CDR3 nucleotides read TGCGCCAGCTCCATAACGGCACAACGCCAAGAGACCCAGTACTTC.

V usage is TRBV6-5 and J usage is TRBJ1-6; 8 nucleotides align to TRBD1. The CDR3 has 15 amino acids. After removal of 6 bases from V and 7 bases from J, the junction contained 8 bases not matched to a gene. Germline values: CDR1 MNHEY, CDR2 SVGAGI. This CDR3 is CASSLHGDRNSPLHF. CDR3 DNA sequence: TGTGCCAGCAGCCTCCATGGGGACAGGAATTCACCCCTCCACTTT.